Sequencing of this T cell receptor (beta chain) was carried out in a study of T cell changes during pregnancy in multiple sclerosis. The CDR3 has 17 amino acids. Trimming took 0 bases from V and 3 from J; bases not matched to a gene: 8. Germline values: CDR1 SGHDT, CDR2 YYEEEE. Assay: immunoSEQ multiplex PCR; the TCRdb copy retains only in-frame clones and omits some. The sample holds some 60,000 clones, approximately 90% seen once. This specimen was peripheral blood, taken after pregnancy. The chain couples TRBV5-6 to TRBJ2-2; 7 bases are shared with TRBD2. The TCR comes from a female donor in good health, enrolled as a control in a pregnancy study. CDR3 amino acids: CASSLGGASGYTGELFF. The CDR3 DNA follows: TGTGCCAGCAGCTTGGGCGGGGCTAGCGGATACACCGGGGAGCTGTTTTTT. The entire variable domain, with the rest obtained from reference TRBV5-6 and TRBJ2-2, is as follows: DAGVTQSPTHLIKTRGQQVTLRCSPKSGHDTVSWYQQALGQGPQFIFQYYEEEERQRGNFPDRFSGHQFPNYSSELNVNALLLGDSALYLCASSLGGASGYTGELFFGEGSRLTVL.